Following are 28 T cell receptor beta chains from one sample sequenced in a study of blood T cell repertoires in COVID-19. Assay used: immunoSEQ multiplex PCR; TCRdb lists only in-frame clones, some missing. This repertoire shows 210,000 or so clones, more than 80% found once; its top ten account for about 7.8%. Sequencing was done on a sample of peripheral blood. The receptors come from a woman of 80 years or more with COVID-19, enrolled during active disease.

The CDR3 coding sequence is TGTGCCAGCAGCCCAGGGACACTCCGAAACTATGGCTACACCTTC. Amino acid sequence: CASSPGTLRNYGYTF. The V call is TRBV3-1 (or the pseudogene TRBV3-2), the J call TRBJ1-2; D might be TRBD1 (6 bases). The CDR3 consists of 15 residues. Trimming removed 4 bases at V and 2 bases at J, with 14 bases between. Germline V CDR1 and CDR2: LGHDT, YNNKEL (reference sequence).

This chain connects TRBV5-1 to TRBJ2-1; TRBD2 aligns across 7 bases. Germline lookup yields CDR1 SGHRS and CDR2 YFSETQ. This CDR3 region has 14 residues. V was pared by 0 bases and J by 6 bases, with 3 bases of the junction left unmatched. The CDR3, as DNA: TGCGCCAGCAGCTTGGAACTAGCGACCAATGAGCAGTTCTTC. This sequence encodes CASSLELATNEQFF.

The chain combines TRBV19 with TRBJ2-3; D is perhaps TRBD2 (5 bases). V was clipped by 7 bases and J by 4 bases, with 15 bases between them. The CDR3 runs 14 residues. Germline lookup yields CDR1 LNHDA and CDR2 SQIVND (reference sequence). CDR3: CASTPGGESDTQYF. CDR3 coding DNA: TGTGCCAGTACCCCCGGAGGAGAGTCAGATACGCAGTATTTT.

The chain links TRBV6-6 to TRBJ1-2; a possible D gene is TRBD1 (6 bases). V dropped 5 bases and J dropped 8 bases, with 21 bases sitting between them. The CDR3 runs 15 residues. Germline loops: CDR1 MNHNY, CDR2 SVGAGI (reference sequence). CDR3 nucleotides: TGTGCCAGCAGTCTTAGGGGGGGGCCCCTTGGGGGCTACACCTTC. Residues: CASSLRGGPLGGYTF.

V usage is TRBV5-1 and J usage is TRBJ1-3; no reliable D call. This CDR3 is 13 amino acids long. CDR1 and CDR2 (germline): SGHRS, YFSETQ. Trimming cost V 3 bases and J 2 bases, with 6 bases left between them. CDR3 sequence: CASSSNAGNTIYF. The CDR3 region has the DNA TGCGCCAGCAGCTCAAATGCTGGAAACACCATATATTTT.

The chain couples TRBV5-6 to TRBJ2-7, with a weak D call TRBD1 (6 bases). This CDR3 comprises 14 residues. V gave up 2 bases and J gave up 7 bases, with 16 bases separating them. Germline CDR1 reads SGHDT; CDR2 reads YYEEEE. The CDR3 DNA follows: TGTGCCAGCAGCTTAGGTAACAGGGTCTTAGAGCAGTACTTC. Amino acid sequence: CASSLGNRVLEQYF.

The chain links TRBV7-9 to TRBJ1-1, with D possibly matching TRBD1 (5 bases). The V gene's germline CDR1 is SEHNR and CDR2 FQNEAQ (reference sequence). Trimming took 11 bases from V and 5 from J, leaving 15 bases between them. This CDR3 contains 12 residues. The CDR3 coding sequence is TGTGCCGGCTACAGGAGTGGGACTGAAGCTTTCTTT. Translation: CAGYRSGTEAFF.

CDR3 residues: CASSPRGWVETQYF. CDR3 nucleotides: TGTGCCAGCAGCCCCAGAGGTTGGGTGGAGACCCAGTACTTC. The chain links TRBV6-6 to TRBJ2-5; D unclear. CDR3 length: 14 amino acids. The V gene lost 6 bases and the J gene lost 5 bases, with 16 bases spanning the gap. Germline V CDR1 and CDR2: MNHNY, SVGAGI (reference sequence).

V is TRBV6-2 or TRBV6-3 and J is TRBJ2-6; 7 positions match TRBD1. The length of the CDR3 is 17 residues. Germline CDR1 is MNHEY and CDR2 is SVGEGT. The J segment lost 0 bases and the V segment lost 6 bases, leaving 8 bases of the junction unmatched. The DNA of the CDR3 is TGTGCCAGCAGCCCGGACAGGCTTCTCTCTGGGGCCAACGTCCTGACTTTC. Translation gives CASSPDRLLSGANVLTF.

This clone has a single count. The sample contains more than one DNA sequence encoding this CDR3. The chain uses TRBV28 and TRBJ1-6; D gene unclear. Germline assignment: CDR1 MDHEN and CDR2 SYDVKM. The CDR3 is 12 amino acids. Trimming shortened V by 4 bases and J by 9 bases, and 7 bases separated the two germline ends. CDR3 region: CASSSPSSPLHF. In DNA form, the CDR3 reads TGTGCCAGCAGTTCCCCCTCTTCACCCCTCCACTTT.

The CDR3 DNA reads as TGTGCCAGCAGCCAAGTGACAGGGGGCGACTACTATGGCTACACCTTC. Translated: CASSQVTGGDYYGYTF. The gene calls are TRBV4-2 and TRBJ1-2, with TRBD1 matching over 10 bases. The CDR3 is 16 amino acids. Germline-derived CDR1 and CDR2 are LGHNA and YNFKEQ. V shed 1 base and J 3 bases; nucleotides not matched to a gene: 5.

The rearrangement joins TRBV3-1 (or the pseudogene TRBV3-2) to TRBJ2-7, with 8 bases that match TRBD2. Germline-derived CDR1 and CDR2 are LGHDT and YNNKEL (reference sequence). CDR3 length equals 15 residues. The junction had 12 bases not matched to a gene; V was cut back by 5 bases and J by 6 bases. CDR3 DNA sequence: TGTGCCAGCAGCGAGATCGGGATAGCGGGGACCGAGCAGTACTTC. Its translation is CASSEIGIAGTEQYF.

The chain carries TRBV3-1 (or the pseudogene TRBV3-2) and TRBJ2-5; a weak D match, TRBD1 (5 bases). V was shortened by 4 bases and J by 4 bases, with 7 bases between the two germline ends. This CDR3 comprises 12 residues. Germline values: CDR1 LGHDT, CDR2 YNNKEL (reference sequence). Here the CDR3 DNA reads TGTGCCAGCAGCCCTAGGGGAGAGACCCAGTACTTC. Protein product: CASSPRGETQYF.

The J gene is TRBJ1-4, the V gene TRBV15; D unresolved. This CDR3 spans 14 amino acids. The V end lost 0 bases, the J end lost 8 bases, and 10 bases lay between the germline ends. From germline, CDR1 is LNHNV and CDR2 YYDKDF (reference sequence). DNA for the CDR3: TGTGCCACCAGCAGAGACGCCTCCCTAGAAAAACTGTTTTTT. Its translation is CATSRDASLEKLFF.

The chain joins TRBV18 to TRBJ2-1, with D maybe TRBD2 (5 bases). CDR3 length: 14 residues. Germline V lookup: CDR1 KGHSH, CDR2 LQKENI. Trimming took 5 bases from V and 6 from J, leaving 14 bases between them. The CDR3 here is CASSSTRGSNEQFF. DNA for the CDR3: TGTGCCAGCTCATCTACCCGAGGGTCCAATGAGCAGTTCTTC.

The chain links TRBV10-3 to TRBJ1-1; D is possibly TRBD1 (6 bases). The V end was cut by 3 bases, the J end by 1 base, with 12 bases between. The length of the CDR3 is 15 residues. Germline CDR1 reads ENHRY; CDR2 reads SYGVKD. The CDR3 reads CAISEGGGRNTEAFF. The CDR3, as DNA: TGTGCCATCAGTGAAGGGGGGGGCCGGAACACTGAAGCTTTCTTT.

The chain combines TRBV3-1 (or the pseudogene TRBV3-2) with TRBJ2-7, with 8 positions matching TRBD2. V shed 1 base and J 3 bases; nucleotides not matched to a gene: 5. CDR1 is LGHDT, CDR2 YNNKEL, per germline (reference sequence). The CDR3 length is 15 residues. The CDR3 DNA sequence: TGTGCCAGCAGCCAAGTGGCCAGCGGGGGCTACGAGCAGTACTTC. It yields the protein CASSQVASGGYEQYF.

This clone was observed a few times. The rearrangement links TRBV7-6 to TRBJ1-1; 7 bases match TRBD1. This CDR3 comprises 15 residues. V trimming: 0 bases; J trimming: 0 bases; junction bases outside the gene matches: 1. The germline CDR1 and CDR2 sequences are SGHVS and FNYEAQ. DNA of the CDR3: TGTGCCAGCAGCTTAGCCGGGACAGTGAACACTGAAGCTTTCTTT. Its translation: CASSLAGTVNTEAFF.

J is TRBJ2-7 and V is TRBV6-1; 7 bases fit TRBD1. The germline gives CDR1 MNHNS, CDR2 SASEGT. With V trimmed by 3 bases and J by 4 bases, 12 bases remained unmatched. The length of the CDR3 is 16 residues. The CDR3 here is CASSDSLRGPPYEQYF. CDR3 sequence (DNA): TGTGCCAGCAGTGATTCCCTTAGGGGGCCACCATACGAGCAGTACTTC.

V gene TRBV5-6 combines with J gene TRBJ1-2; D is uncertain. The germline CDR1 and CDR2 sequences are SGHDT and YYEEEE. V was clipped by 1 base and J by 8 bases, with 15 bases between them. The CDR3 consists of 14 residues. The CDR3 loop is CASSLFLGSRGYTF. DNA of the CDR3: TGTGCCAGCAGCTTGTTCTTGGGGAGTCGCGGCTACACCTTC.

The chain uses TRBV5-6 and TRBJ1-2; 7 bases fit TRBD1. This CDR3 is built from 15 residues. Germline CDR1 reads SGHDT; CDR2 reads YYEEEE. Trimming at V came to 4 bases and at J to 8 bases, leaving 14 bases not matched to a gene. CDR3 nucleotide sequence: TGTGCCAGCAGCCGCCGGGACCGAGGGGGCATAGGCTACACCTTC. This translates into CASSRRDRGGIGYTF.

This clone has a handful of counts. This chain links TRBV2 with TRBJ1-5, with TRBD1 as a possible D gene (5 bases). Germline V gene data show CDR1 as SNHLY and CDR2 as FYNNEI. With 6 bases removed from V and 5 bases from J, the gap between germline ends came to 11 bases. This CDR3 is 13 amino acids long. CDR3 in DNA: TGTGCCAGCAGCCAGACAGAGGATCAGCCCCAGCATTTT. This gives the protein CASSQTEDQPQHF.

The chain combines TRBV27 with TRBJ1-2; 7 nucleotides line up with TRBD1. V trimming: 6 bases; J trimming: 7 bases; junction bases outside the gene matches: 5. This CDR3 has 12 residues. CDR1 and CDR2 (germline): MNHEY, SMNVEV (reference sequence). CDR3 nucleotides: TGTGCCAGCAGGTCCACAGGGGTTGGCTACACCTTC. Encoded protein: CASRSTGVGYTF.

The rearrangement uses TRBV5-1 and TRBJ1-5; D is ambiguous. The CDR3 is 14 amino acids. Germline assignment: CDR1 SGHRS and CDR2 YFSETQ. The ends were cut back, 4 bases at V and 7 bases at J, with 15 bases in the middle. CDR3 sequence reads: CASSQDGSGQPQHF. Here the CDR3 DNA reads TGCGCCAGCAGCCAGGACGGTTCGGGACAGCCCCAGCATTTT.

V is TRBV6-5 and J is TRBJ1-4, with D possibly TRBD1 on 5 matching bases. CDR1 is MNHEY, CDR2 SVGAGI, per germline. Trimming took 8 bases from V and 7 from J, leaving 20 bases between them. The CDR3 totals 15 residues. CDR3 nucleotides: TGTGCCAGCTTCCCCCTGGGGGAGGGAGGTGAAAAACTGTTTTTT. Its translation is CASFPLGEGGEKLFF.

This clone has only one observation. This chain joins TRBV7-9 and TRBJ2-5; no firm D call. V lost 2 bases and J 4 bases, leaving 8 bases between the germline ends. CDR1 SEHNR and CDR2 FQNEAQ come from the germline V gene (reference sequence). The CDR3 is 13 amino acids. The CDR3 nucleotides read TGTGCCAGCAGCTTATCAGGAACAGAGACCCAGTACTTC. It specifies CASSLSGTETQYF. The full variable domain, in which reference TRBV7-9 and TRBJ2-5 provide the parts outside the CDR3, is DTGVSQNPRHKITKRGQNVTFRCDPISEHNRLYWYRQTLGQGPEFLTYFQNEAQLEKSRLLSDRFSAERPKGSFSTLEIQRTEQGDSAMYLCASSLSGTETQYFGPGTRLLVL.

CDR3 amino acids: CASSLVTAGLEAFF. The DNA of the CDR3 is TGTGCCAGCAGCTTAGTGACGGCGGGACTTGAAGCTTTCTTT. The V and J genes are TRBV7-9 and TRBJ1-1, with D perhaps matching TRBD1 (5 bases). Germline-derived CDR1 and CDR2 are SEHNR and FQNEAQ (reference sequence). The CDR3 spans 14 residues. Trimming pared 1 base from V and 7 bases from J, leaving 13 bases between. Drawing the rest from reference TRBV7-9 and TRBJ1-1, the complete variable domain is DTGVSQNPRHKITKRGQNVTFRCDPISEHNRLYWYRQTLGQGPEFLTYFQNEAQLEKSRLLSDRFSAERPKGSFSTLEIQRTEQGDSAMYLCASSLVTAGLEAFFGQGTRLTVV.

The V call is TRBV3-1 (or the pseudogene TRBV3-2), the J call TRBJ2-1, with D possibly matching TRBD2 (6 bases). Germline V gene lookup returns CDR1 LGHDT and CDR2 YNNKEL (reference sequence). V was clipped by 4 bases and J by 9 bases, with 13 bases between them. CDR3 size: 13 residues. The CDR3 reads CASSRRGSSEQFF. The CDR3 DNA is TGTGCCAGCAGCCGACGGGGGTCAAGTGAGCAGTTCTTC.